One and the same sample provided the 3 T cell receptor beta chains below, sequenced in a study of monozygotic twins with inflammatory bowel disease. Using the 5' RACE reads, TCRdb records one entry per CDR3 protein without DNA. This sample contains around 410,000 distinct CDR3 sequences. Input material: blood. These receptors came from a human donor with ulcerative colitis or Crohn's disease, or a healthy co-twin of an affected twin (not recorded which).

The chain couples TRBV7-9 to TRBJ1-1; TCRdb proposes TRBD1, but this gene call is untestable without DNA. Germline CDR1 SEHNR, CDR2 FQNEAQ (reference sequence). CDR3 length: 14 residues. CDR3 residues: CASSLGGQGTEAFF.

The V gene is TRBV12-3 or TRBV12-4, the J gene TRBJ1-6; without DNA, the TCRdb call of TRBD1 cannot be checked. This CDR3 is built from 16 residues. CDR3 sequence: CASRPDRGRPNSPLHF.

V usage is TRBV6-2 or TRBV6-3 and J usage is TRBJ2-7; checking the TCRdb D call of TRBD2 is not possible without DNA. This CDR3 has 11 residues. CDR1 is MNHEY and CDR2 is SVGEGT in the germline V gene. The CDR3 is CASSSTGGQYF.